In its sample, the clone carrying this T cell receptor beta chain was seen a few times. Antigen specificity is unknown. This specimen belongs to a study of blood T cells in healthy people across ages. Regarding the study as a whole: Leaving the PBMCs unsorted stopped any conclusive comparison of naive versus antigen-experienced cells. Observed TCR beta diversity showed a strong correlation with the percentage of naive T cells as measured by flow cytometry. Estimated diversity across one million T cells was deemed an underestimate.

The authors ran a second PCR of about 7 to 11 cycles using a sample-barcoded 5' primer and a J-beta primer mix. A single record per CDR3 protein comes from TCRdb applying MiXCR to the 5' RACE reads. The table has 1.5 million to 2 million distinct CDR3 sequences, 28% seen once. The CDR3 runs 14 residues. Germline CDR1 is SGHRS and CDR2 is YFSETQ. Trimming took 6 bases from V and 5 from J, leaving 14 bases between them. Healthy Russian Caucasian donors spanned ages about 6 to 100 years. This TCR derives from a woman younger than 45 in good health. The gene calls are TRBV5-1 and TRBJ2-2; no firm D call. The sequenced sample was blood. The CDR3 nucleotides read TGCGCCAGCAACAAGGGTCAAGGGACCGGGGAGCTGTTTTTT. Encoded protein: CASNKGQGTGELFF.